This TCR beta chain is drawn from a study of cytomegalovirus exposure and HLA in healthy donors. Notes on the study in general: TCR beta sequences reportedly predicted most subjects' HLA-A and HLA-B alleles accurately. When the data were analyzed later, several of the most significant clusters appeared to be linked to common viral pathogens.

J lost 10 bases, V lost 0 bases, and 9 bases had no gene match. The CDR3 spans 15 residues. The germline V gene encodes CDR1 MGHRA and CDR2 YSYEKL. Note on this clone: Its specificity is not known.

13 Jbeta primers and 60 Vbeta primers were used for the PCR. Repertoires were generated with immunoSEQ multiplex PCR, while TCRdb's copy carries only in-frame clones and drops some. The sample has roughly 70,000 clones, over 70% seen once; the top ten hold roughly an eighth. The sequencing input was PBMCs. The receptor's source is a human donor in good health. The chain recombines TRBV4-1 with TRBJ2-1; TRBD2 matches at 7 bases. The CDR3 sequence: CASSQEASGSREQFF. The CDR3 nucleotides read TGCGCCAGCAGCCAAGAGGCTAGCGGCTCTAGGGAGCAGTTCTTC.